The rows below give T cell receptor beta chains drawn from one sample of a study of technical replicates of blood from a few donors. Libraries were prepared by immunoSEQ multiplex PCR; TCRdb keeps only in-frame clonotypes and omits some of them. In the table there are around 60,000 clones, more than 85% of which are singletons. The sequenced sample was PBMCs. Source of these receptors: a human donor in good health. Some clones in this sample may be carry-over from other donors' samples. Each CDR3 is given with its conserved first and last residue. Each record gives: D gene, clone size, J gene, V gene, CDR3 protein, CDR3 DNA. A D gene is named only where the DNA matches it firmly. A row's size may be missing; if present it is once, few, many or a size class.

d_gene: TRBD2; abundance: NA; j_gene: TRBJ2-7; v_gene: TRBV5-4; CDR3aa: CASSPWTSGGNYEQYF; CDR3nt: TGTGCCAGCAGCCCATGGACTAGCGGGGGGAACTACGAGCAGTACTTC
d_gene: TRBD2; abundance: NA; j_gene: TRBJ2-7; v_gene: TRBV2; CDR3aa: CATRGTSGVYEQYF; CDR3nt: TGTGCCACACGGGGGACTAGCGGGGTCTACGAGCAGTACTTC
d_gene: NA; abundance: NA; j_gene: TRBJ2-3; v_gene: TRBV6-6; CDR3aa: CASSYGTTFVDTQYF; CDR3nt: TGTGCCAGCAGTTACGGCACAACGTTCGTGGATACGCAGTATTTT
d_gene: TRBD2; abundance: NA; j_gene: TRBJ2-1; v_gene: TRBV9; CDR3aa: CASSAPYSGSSYNEQFF; CDR3nt: TGTGCCAGCAGCGCCCCTTATAGCGGGAGTTCCTACAATGAGCAGTTCTTC
d_gene: NA; abundance: NA; j_gene: TRBJ1-1; v_gene: TRBV20-1; CDR3aa: CSAQGNTEAFF; CDR3nt: TGCAGTGCCCAGGGGAACACTGAAGCTTTCTTT
d_gene: NA; abundance: once; j_gene: TRBJ1-1; v_gene: TRBV5-8; CDR3aa: CASSFVGRTEAFF; CDR3nt: TGTGCCAGCAGCTTTGTGGGCAGGACTGAAGCTTTCTTT
d_gene: TRBD2; abundance: NA; j_gene: TRBJ2-1; v_gene: TRBV6-1; CDR3aa: CASSWTSGYNEQFF; CDR3nt: TGTGCCAGCTCCTGGACTAGCGGCTACAATGAGCAGTTCTTC
d_gene: NA; abundance: NA; j_gene: TRBJ2-1; v_gene: TRBV21-1; CDR3aa: CASSIGLAGREQFF; CDR3nt: TGTGCCAGCAGCATCGGACTAGCGGGTCGTGAGCAGTTCTTC
d_gene: TRBD1; abundance: NA; j_gene: TRBJ1-6; v_gene: TRBV13; CDR3aa: CASSEGAGGGFSVNSPLHF; CDR3nt: TGTGCCAGCAGCGAGGGGGCAGGGGGTGGTTTTAGCGTAAATTCACCCCTCCACTTT
d_gene: NA; abundance: NA; j_gene: TRBJ1-5; v_gene: TRBV15; CDR3aa: CATSPERRSSQPQHF; CDR3nt: TGTGCCACCAGCCCCGAGAGAAGATCAAGCCAGCCCCAGCATTTT
d_gene: TRBD2; abundance: NA; j_gene: TRBJ2-7; v_gene: TRBV7-9; CDR3aa: CASSFSGPSYEQYF; CDR3nt: TGTGCCAGCAGCTTTAGCGGGCCGTCCTACGAGCAGTACTTC
d_gene: NA; abundance: NA; j_gene: TRBJ2-1; v_gene: TRBV7-6; CDR3aa: CASSLRDNDYNEQFF; CDR3nt: TGTGCCAGCAGCTTACGGGACAATGATTACAATGAGCAGTTCTTC